This TCR beta chain derives from a study of OX40 agonist ivuxolimab in advanced cancers. This clone was seen only a few times. What it recognizes is unknown. Method: immunoSEQ multiplex PCR; TCRdb's copy keeps in-frame clones and lacks some. The data show approximately 57,000 clones, about 81% seen once. Germline V gene sequence: CDR1 SGHTA, CDR2 FQGNSA. This CDR3 is built from 17 residues. Losses at the gene ends were 0 bases for V and 4 bases for J; bases not matched to a gene: 10. Study findings and constraints: CD4+ and CD8+ blood T cells expanded clonally by week 6 at 0.1 to 3.0 mg/kg.

This chain links TRBV7-2 with TRBJ2-7; 9 positions match TRBD2. This TCR was sampled from an adult with an advanced solid tumor such as melanoma, head and neck, liver or kidney cancer. The material was CD4+ or CD8+ T cells sorted from blood, obtained in a trial of the OX40 agonist ivuxolimab. DNA of the CDR3: TGTGCCAGCAGCTTAGCGCTAGCGGGACCCCCTGCATACGAGCAGTACTTC. Protein sequence: CASSLALAGPPAYEQYF.